This TCR beta chain was found in a study of blood T cell repertoires in COVID-19. Looking at the study overall: Samples came from the United States, Italy and Spain, spanning acute and convalescent COVID-19. Sources were T cells, B-cell-depleted T cells, or PBMCs; the material itself was cDNA or gDNA.

The CDR3 is 13 residues long. Germline V gene sequence: CDR1 ENHRY, CDR2 SYGVKD. J gave up 4 bases and V 5 bases, and 4 bases lay outside the gene matches. How the authors handled the data: From reference gene primer amplification, estimates of nucleated cell counts were derived. Libraries were prepared by immunoSEQ multiplex PCR; TCRdb keeps only in-frame clonotypes and omits some of them. The V and J calls and the clone size are those of that table, but D and trimming were determined from the DNA. Here the sample spans 150,000 to 200,000 clones, approximately 80% being singletons. This TCR was recovered from a human donor in a cohort sampled during active COVID-19. V and J are TRBV10-3 and TRBJ1-2; 7 nucleotides agree with TRBD1. Material for sequencing was peripheral blood. The DNA of the CDR3 is TGTGCCATCAGTCAGGGGGTCGGCTATGGCTACACCTTC. This codes for CAISQGVGYGYTF.